Listed here are 2 T cell receptor beta chains from one sample, sequenced in a study of T cell responses to AZD1222 COVID-19 vaccine. The repertoire was sequenced with immunoSEQ multiplex PCR; TCRdb's copy has only in-frame clones and lacks some. The sample shows tens of thousands of clones, 75% to 95% of them seen only once. The source material was peripheral blood, sampled 28 days after the second AZD1222 dose. Every receptor here comes from an adult who received the AZD1222 COVID-19 vaccine.

The V gene is TRBV2, the J gene TRBJ1-6; 7 positions agree with TRBD1. V gave up 8 bases and J gave up 10 bases; unmatched junction bases: 8. CDR3 length: 13 residues. Germline CDR1 reads SNHLY; CDR2 reads FYNNEI. CDR3 nucleotide sequence: TGTGCCAGCGATCCAGGGGGAGGATCACCCCTCCACTTT. This sequence encodes CASDPGGGSPLHF. Supplemented by reference TRBV2 and TRBJ1-6, the full variable domain reads EPEVTQTPSHQVTQMGQEVILRCVPISNHLYFYWYRQILGQKVEFLVSFYNNEISEKSEIFDDQFSVERPDGSNFTLKIRSTKLEDSAMYFCASDPGGGSPLHFGNGTRLTVT.

The rearrangement joins TRBV4-3 to TRBJ2-1, with a weak D call TRBD1 (5 bases). The V end was cut by 4 bases, the J end by 5 bases, with 15 bases between. The CDR3 covers 15 residues. Germline CDR1 reads LGHNA; CDR2 reads YSLEER. In nucleotides, the CDR3 is TGCGCCAGCAGCCCATCGAGTAAGGGGAACAATGAGCAGTTCTTC. This sequence encodes CASSPSSKGNNEQFF.